The sequence of this TCR beta chain was determined in a study of shared clonotypes between healthy human individuals. Germline V lookup: CDR1 SGHVS, CDR2 FQNEAQ. The CDR3 consists of 16 residues. Trimming shortened V by 2 bases and J by 1 base, and 14 bases separated the two germline ends. Each replicate PCR on the sorted subsets used 200 ng DNA (around 31,000 T cell genomes). Produced via immunoSEQ multiplex PCR; TCRdb's table is partial and in-frame only. The sample shows under 1,100,000 clones, around 82% of them seen only once. Naive CD45RA+ and memory CD45RA-negative subsets were split from CD4+ cells. As to this clone: Its antigen remains unknown.

Regarding the study as a whole: Only blood samples were collected, and tissue repertoires likely differ.

The TCR comes from a man younger than 30 in good health. Some clones in this sample may be carry-over from other donors' samples. The rearrangement joins TRBV7-8 to TRBJ1-2; tentative D call: TRBD1 (6 bases). Sequenced sample: memory CD4+ T cells from PBMCs. Subset denoted: CD45RA-negative fraction. CDR3 loop: CASSLFGRGNNYGYTF. The CDR3 DNA sequence: TGTGCCAGCAGCTTATTTGGCAGGGGAAATAACTATGGCTACACCTTC.